A single sample gave rise to the 30 T cell receptor beta chains below, sequenced in a study of Ad26.COV2.S vaccination and SARS-CoV-2 variants. The treatment is: some 20 received Ad26.COV2.S at low or high dose, single or two shots; several received placebo; per-sample allocation not given. Repertoires come from day 63 after the first vaccine or placebo injection. Measured with immunoSEQ multiplex PCR; TCRdb has only the in-frame clones, and not every one. The sample shows some 640,000 clones, 89% of them seen only once. Material: peripheral blood, obtained in a trial of Ad26.COV2.S vaccine versus placebo. These receptors all stem from a person between 18 and 65 years old who received the Ad26.COV2.S COVID-19 vaccine or a placebo.

This clone is a singleton in its sample. The chain couples TRBV6-5 to TRBJ1-1; D is perhaps TRBD1 (6 bases). Germline loops: CDR1 MNHEY, CDR2 SVGAGI. Trimming took off 9 bases at V and 4 bases at J, with 15 bases between the two ends. This CDR3 has 13 residues. The CDR3 spells CASGRGAGTEAFF. The CDR3 DNA follows: TGTGCCAGTGGACGGGGGGCGGGCACTGAAGCTTTCTTT.

This sequence joins TRBV6-5 and TRBJ1-2; no reliable D call. Trimming pared 2 bases from V and 3 bases from J, leaving 16 bases between. CDR3 length: 16 amino acids. Germline values: CDR1 MNHEY, CDR2 SVGAGI. This chain's CDR3 is CASSYGSTGQHYGYTF. The CDR3 nucleotides read TGTGCCAGCAGTTACGGGAGCACGGGCCAACACTATGGCTACACCTTC.

The genes are TRBV4-2 and TRBJ2-7; D is ambiguous. Germline V gives CDR1 LGHNA, CDR2 YNFKEQ. The CDR3 has 15 residues. V lost 2 bases and J lost 0, with 11 bases in between. CDR3 coding DNA: TGTGCCAGCAGCCAATCGAGGACCTACTCCTACGAGCAGTACTTC. Translation gives CASSQSRTYSYEQYF.

CDR3 in DNA: TGCAGCGTTGAAGTCACGGACAGTAACTATGGCTACACCTTC. Its protein product is CSVEVTDSNYGYTF. The chain employs TRBV29-1 and TRBJ1-2; tentative D call: TRBD1 (6 bases). This CDR3 comprises 14 residues. Trimming removed 1 base at V and 1 base at J, with 10 bases between. The germline gives CDR1 SQVTM, CDR2 ANQGSEA.

The J gene is TRBJ1-6, the V gene TRBV7-9; TRBD1 matches 10 bases. Germline V gives CDR1 SEHNR, CDR2 FQNEAQ (reference sequence). This CDR3 region has 15 residues. The junction had 5 bases not matched to a gene; V was cut back by 5 bases and J by 7 bases. For the CDR3, the DNA is TGTGCCAGCAGCCGCCCGGGACAGGGGAATTCACCCCTCCACTTT. This gives the protein CASSRPGQGNSPLHF.

This rearrangement joins TRBV19 to TRBJ1-2, with a tentative D call TRBD1 (5 bases). The CDR3 runs to 11 residues. Trimming took off 11 bases at V and 3 bases at J, with 10 bases between the two ends. Germline CDR1 and CDR2: LNHDA and SQIVND (reference sequence). CDR3 sequence reads: CALRGDYGYTF. The CDR3 DNA follows: TGTGCCTTGAGGGGCGACTATGGCTACACCTTC.

CDR3 residues: CASSYSGYNSPLHF. The CDR3 nucleotides read TGTGCCAGCAGTTACTCCGGGTATAATTCACCCCTCCACTTT. This chain uses TRBV6-5 with TRBJ1-6; D is ambiguous. Germline assignment: CDR1 MNHEY and CDR2 SVGAGI. Trimming left V 0 bases short and J 4 bases short, with 4 bases between. The CDR3 length is 14 residues.

The rearrangement links TRBV6-6 to TRBJ2-5; D might be TRBD1 (6 bases). Germline V gives CDR1 MNHNY, CDR2 SVGAGI (reference sequence). The CDR3 runs to 16 residues. With 6 bases removed from V and 3 bases from J, the gap between germline ends came to 20 bases. CDR3 residues: CASRPTPGTGKETQYF. The CDR3 region has the DNA TGTGCCAGCAGGCCAACACCCGGTACAGGGAAAGAGACCCAGTACTTC.

This clone appeared once. CDR3 residues: CAISTGQGDYEQYF. The CDR3 DNA sequence: TGTGCCATCTCGACGGGACAGGGCGACTACGAGCAGTACTTC. V gene TRBV10-3 combines with J gene TRBJ2-7; 9 bases are shared with TRBD1. The CDR3 is 14 residues long. CDR1 is ENHRY, CDR2 SYGVKD, per germline. With V trimmed by 8 bases and J by 3 bases, 8 bases remained unmatched.

This chain joins TRBV6-6 and TRBJ2-7, with unresolved D. Germline V CDR1 and CDR2: MNHNY, SVGAGI (reference sequence). The V end was cut by 5 bases, the J end by 4 bases, with 12 bases between. CDR3 size: 13 residues. CDR3 nucleotides: TGTGCCAGCAGTAGACAAGGAAATTACGAGCAGTACTTC. Translating it yields CASSRQGNYEQYF.

The V and J genes are TRBV19 and TRBJ1-5, with 8 bases fitting TRBD1. Looked up from germline, CDR1 is LNHDA and CDR2 is SQIVND (reference sequence). Trimming took 5 bases from V and 4 from J; bases not matched to a gene: 7. The CDR3 runs 15 residues. The CDR3 DNA follows: TGTGCCAGTAGTGTCGGGACAGGTCTTAATCAGCCCCAGCATTTT. As protein: CASSVGTGLNQPQHF.

V and J are TRBV10-3 and TRBJ1-5; D remains unclear. The V gene lost 0 bases and the J gene lost 7 bases, with 16 bases spanning the gap. This CDR3 is built from 16 residues. CDR1 is ENHRY and CDR2 is SYGVKD in the germline V gene. CDR3 bases: TGTGCCATCAGTGAGTCGCCTGGAGGGTCGGACCAGCCCCAGCATTTT. This encodes CAISESPGGSDQPQHF.

The chain is built from TRBV14 and TRBJ1-5, with D unclear. Germline V gene data show CDR1 as SGHDN and CDR2 as FVKESK. This CDR3 is 15 amino acids long. The V gene lost 3 bases and the J gene lost 2 bases, with 11 bases spanning the gap. Written as DNA, the CDR3 is TGTGCCAGCAGCCAGGTGGGATTGGGCAATCAGCCCCAGCATTTT. It yields the protein CASSQVGLGNQPQHF.

V usage is TRBV10-3 and J usage is TRBJ2-7; 7 bases map to TRBD2. V was pared by 8 bases and J by 5 bases, with 9 bases of the junction left unmatched. Germline lookup yields CDR1 ENHRY and CDR2 SYGVKD. The CDR3 spans 13 residues. The CDR3: CAIRSGLEDEQYF. CDR3 DNA sequence: TGTGCCATCCGTAGCGGGCTGGAGGACGAGCAGTACTTC.

This rearrangement joins TRBV5-6 to TRBJ1-2; no clear D. Germline V gives CDR1 SGHDT, CDR2 YYEEEE. Trimming took off 0 bases at V and 8 bases at J, with 14 bases between the two ends. The CDR3 length is 14 residues. The CDR3 nucleotides are TGTGCCAGCAGCTTGGTGTCGGGGTTGGAGGGCTACACCTTC. The encoded protein is CASSLVSGLEGYTF.

V gene TRBV30 combines with J gene TRBJ1-5; 7 bases line up with TRBD1. Germline trimming cut 1 base from V and 0 bases from J; bases unmatched to any gene: 6. The length of the CDR3 is 16 residues. Germline CDR1 reads GTSNPN; CDR2 reads SVGIG (reference sequence). Here the CDR3 reads CAWSGDRRYSNQPQHF. CDR3 DNA: TGTGCCTGGAGTGGGGACAGAAGATATAGCAATCAGCCCCAGCATTTT.

The rearrangement uses TRBV25-1 and TRBJ1-2; TRBD1 aligns across 9 bases. V lost 3 bases to trimming and J lost 5 bases; unmatched junction nucleotides: 7. CDR1 is MGHDK, CDR2 SYGVNS, per germline. The CDR3 loop spans 15 amino acids. CDR3 sequence (DNA): TGTGCCAGCAGTGACCAACAGGGGGCTGGGTATGGCTACACCTTC. Residues: CASSDQQGAGYGYTF.

For this clone: This specimen includes other DNA sequences encoding the same CDR3. The rearrangement uses TRBV12-3 or TRBV12-4 and TRBJ1-4, with D unresolved. Trimming removed 1 base at V and 7 bases at J, with 1 base between. The CDR3 loop spans 11 amino acids. CDR3 in amino acids: CASSLGEKLFF. DNA of the CDR3: TGTGCCAGCAGTTTAGGTGAAAAACTGTTTTTT.

The genes are TRBV10-1 and TRBJ1-2; the D is unclear. CDR1 and CDR2 (germline): WNHNN, SYGVQD (reference sequence). The CDR3 covers 13 residues. Trimming pared 3 bases from V and 7 bases from J, leaving 12 bases between. The CDR3: CASSEVRGSGYTF. Here the CDR3 DNA reads TGCGCCAGCAGTGAAGTGCGGGGTTCTGGCTACACCTTC.

This chain uses TRBV6-5 with TRBJ2-7, with 7 bases that match TRBD1. The V gene's germline CDR1 is MNHEY and CDR2 SVGAGI. This CDR3 spans 15 amino acids. V shed 4 bases and J 5 bases; nucleotides not matched to a gene: 11. The CDR3: CASSSPGQTRHEQYF. The CDR3 DNA follows: TGTGCCAGCAGTTCCCCGGGACAGACGCGACACGAGCAGTACTTC.

The chain recombines TRBV6-6 with TRBJ1-6, with TRBD1 matching 9 bases. CDR1 MNHNY and CDR2 SVGAGI come from the germline V gene (reference sequence). Trimming at V came to 2 bases and at J to 7 bases, leaving 6 bases not matched to a gene. The CDR3 extends over 16 amino acids. The CDR3 spells CASSYGRGQGNSPLHF. DNA for the CDR3: TGTGCCAGCAGTTACGGTAGGGGACAGGGAAATTCACCCCTCCACTTT.

V is TRBV5-6 and J is TRBJ2-5; D tentatively fits TRBD1 or TRBD2 (5 bases each). The germline gives CDR1 SGHDT, CDR2 YYEEEE. The ends were cut back, 5 bases at V and 2 bases at J, with 13 bases in the middle. This CDR3 has 14 residues. CDR3 sequence reads: CASSYGTVQETQYF. CDR3 coding DNA: TGTGCCAGCAGTTATGGGACGGTACAAGAGACCCAGTACTTC.

This sequence joins TRBV5-6 and TRBJ2-5, with D unresolved. Trimming took 2 bases from V and 1 from J, leaving 15 bases between them. Germline loops: CDR1 SGHDT, CDR2 YYEEEE. The CDR3 has 16 residues. The CDR3 DNA reads TGTGCCAGCAGCTTTCGGGTAGCAGTACCCCAAGAGACCCAGTACTTC. Translating gives CASSFRVAVPQETQYF.

This chain uses TRBV27 with TRBJ2-1, with 8 nucleotides matching TRBD1. Germline V CDR1 and CDR2: MNHEY, SMNVEV (reference sequence). V was pared by 2 bases and J by 4 bases, with 1 base of the junction left unmatched. The CDR3 has 14 residues. CDR3 coding DNA: TGTGCCAGCAGTTTAAACAGGGGGTACAATGAGCAGTTCTTC. Translation gives CASSLNRGYNEQFF.

This chain joins TRBV23-1 and TRBJ2-7, with 13 bases identical to TRBD2. TRBV23-1 is flagged as an ORF with uncertain function. The CDR3 consists of 18 residues. V dropped 5 bases and J dropped 1; count of bases not matched to a gene: 11. CDR3 DNA sequence: TGCGCCAGCAGTACCCCCGGGACTAGCGGGGAACCTTCCTACGAGCAGTACTTC. Protein: CASSTPGTSGEPSYEQYF.

This sequence joins TRBV6-5 and TRBJ1-2; weak D call: TRBD1 (5 bases). This CDR3 has 16 amino acids. V was shortened by 0 bases and J by 0 bases, with 11 bases between the two germline ends. Germline V gene lookup returns CDR1 MNHEY and CDR2 SVGAGI. This chain's CDR3 is CASSYSVQTANYGYTF. The CDR3 DNA sequence: TGTGCCAGCAGTTACTCCGTGCAGACAGCTAACTATGGCTACACCTTC.

This sequence joins TRBV5-1 and TRBJ2-7; D remains ambiguous. This CDR3 is built from 13 residues. CDR1 and CDR2 from the germline V gene are SGHRS and YFSETQ. V shed 4 bases and J shed 0 bases, with 8 bases lying between them. CDR3 coding DNA: TGCGCCAGCAGCGTAACCGGCTCCTACGAGCAGTACTTC. Amino acid sequence: CASSVTGSYEQYF.

The gene calls are TRBV19 and TRBJ2-7, with no clear D. The CDR3 contains 14 residues. Germline V gene sequence: CDR1 LNHDA, CDR2 SQIVND (reference sequence). V shed 4 bases and J shed 3 bases, with 13 bases lying between them. The CDR3 bases are TGTGCCAGTAGTAAGTCCCCTCCAGGCTACGAGCAGTACTTC. Translation: CASSKSPPGYEQYF.

The chain joins TRBV12-3 or TRBV12-4 to TRBJ2-2, with D possibly TRBD1 on 6 matching bases. This CDR3 comprises 13 residues. The V end lost 3 bases, the J end lost 8 bases, and 10 bases lay between the germline ends. CDR3 sequence: CASSFSRGGELFF. The CDR3 coding sequence is TGTGCCAGCAGTTTTTCCAGGGGAGGGGAGCTGTTTTTT.

The J gene is TRBJ2-7, the V gene TRBV12-3 or TRBV12-4, with D uncertain. The CDR3 length is 11 residues. V shed 6 bases and J shed 1 base, with 4 bases lying between them. CDR3 sequence reads: CASRQSYEQYF. CDR3 in DNA: TGTGCCAGCAGACAGTCCTACGAGCAGTACTTC.